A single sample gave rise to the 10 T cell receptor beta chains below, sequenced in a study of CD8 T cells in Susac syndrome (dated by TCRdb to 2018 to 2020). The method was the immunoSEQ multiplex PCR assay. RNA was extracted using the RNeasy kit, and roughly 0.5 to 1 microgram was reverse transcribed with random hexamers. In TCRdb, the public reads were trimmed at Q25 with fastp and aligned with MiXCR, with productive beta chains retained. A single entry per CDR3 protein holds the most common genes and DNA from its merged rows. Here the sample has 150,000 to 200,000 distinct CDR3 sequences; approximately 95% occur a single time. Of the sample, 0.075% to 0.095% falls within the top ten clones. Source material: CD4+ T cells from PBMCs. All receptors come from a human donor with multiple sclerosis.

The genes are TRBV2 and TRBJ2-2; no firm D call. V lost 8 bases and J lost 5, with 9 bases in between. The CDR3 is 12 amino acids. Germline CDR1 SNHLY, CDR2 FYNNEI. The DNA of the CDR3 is TGTGCCAGCGGACGGGTTACCGGGGAGCTGTTTTTT. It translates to CASGRVTGELFF.

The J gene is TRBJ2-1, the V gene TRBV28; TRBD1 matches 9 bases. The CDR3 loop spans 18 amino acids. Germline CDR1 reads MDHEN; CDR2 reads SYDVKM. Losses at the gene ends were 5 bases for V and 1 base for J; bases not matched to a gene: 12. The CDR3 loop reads CASSPPGQGLRSYNEQFF. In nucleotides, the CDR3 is TGTGCCAGCAGTCCACCGGGACAGGGCTTGAGGTCCTACAATGAGCAGTTCTTC.

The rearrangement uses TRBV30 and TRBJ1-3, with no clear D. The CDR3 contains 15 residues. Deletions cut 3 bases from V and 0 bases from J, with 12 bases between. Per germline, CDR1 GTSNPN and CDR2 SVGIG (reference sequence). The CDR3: CAWRGRPDSGNTIYF. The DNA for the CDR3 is TGTGCCTGGAGAGGGCGGCCGGACTCTGGAAACACCATATATTTT.

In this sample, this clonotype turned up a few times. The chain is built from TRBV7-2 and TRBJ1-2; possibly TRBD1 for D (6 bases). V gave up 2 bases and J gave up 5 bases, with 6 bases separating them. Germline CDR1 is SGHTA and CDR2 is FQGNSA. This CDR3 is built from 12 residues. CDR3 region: CASSLQGYGYTF. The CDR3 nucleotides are TGTGCCAGCAGCTTACAGGGGTATGGCTACACCTTC. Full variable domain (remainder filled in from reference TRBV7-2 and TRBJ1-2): GAGVSQSPSNKVTEKGKDVELRCDPISGHTALYWYRQSLGQGLEFLIYFQGNSAPDKSGLPSDRFSAERTGGSVSTLTIQRTQQEDSAVYLCASSLQGYGYTFGSGTRLTVV.

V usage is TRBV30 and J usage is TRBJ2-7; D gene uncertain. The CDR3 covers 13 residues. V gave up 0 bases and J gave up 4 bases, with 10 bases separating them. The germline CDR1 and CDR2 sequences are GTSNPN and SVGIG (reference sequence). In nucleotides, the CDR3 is TGTGCCTGGAGTGTACAATCAGCGTACGAGCAGTACTTC. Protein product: CAWSVQSAYEQYF.

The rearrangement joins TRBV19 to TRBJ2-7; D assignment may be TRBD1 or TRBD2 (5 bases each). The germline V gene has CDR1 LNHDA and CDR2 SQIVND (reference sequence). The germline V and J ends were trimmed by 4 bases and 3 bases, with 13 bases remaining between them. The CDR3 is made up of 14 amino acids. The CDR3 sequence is CASSTGTASYEQYF. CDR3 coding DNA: TGTGCCAGTAGTACCGGGACCGCCAGCTACGAGCAGTACTTC.

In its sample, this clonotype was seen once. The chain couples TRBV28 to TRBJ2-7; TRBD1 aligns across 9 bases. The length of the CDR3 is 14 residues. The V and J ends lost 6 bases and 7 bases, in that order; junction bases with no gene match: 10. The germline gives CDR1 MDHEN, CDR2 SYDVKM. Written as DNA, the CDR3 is TGTGCCAGCAGCCCCGGGACAGGGACAGGTGAGCAGTACTTC. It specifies CASSPGTGTGEQYF. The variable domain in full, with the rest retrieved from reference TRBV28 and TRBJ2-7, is DVKVTQSSRYLVKRTGEKVFLECVQDMDHENMFWYRQDPGLGLRLIYFSYDVKMKEKGDIPEGYSVSREKKERFSLILESASTNQTSMYLCASSPGTGTGEQYFGPGTRLTVT.

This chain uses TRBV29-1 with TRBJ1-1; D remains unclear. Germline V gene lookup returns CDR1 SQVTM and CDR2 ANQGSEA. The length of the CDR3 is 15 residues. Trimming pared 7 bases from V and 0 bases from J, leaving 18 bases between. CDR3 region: CSAGSGWAMNTEAFF. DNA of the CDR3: TGCAGCGCCGGGTCGGGGTGGGCTATGAACACTGAAGCTTTCTTT.

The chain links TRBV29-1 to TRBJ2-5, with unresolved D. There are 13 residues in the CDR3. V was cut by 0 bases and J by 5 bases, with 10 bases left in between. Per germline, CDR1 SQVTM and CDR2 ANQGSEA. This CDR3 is CSVEELGSETQYF. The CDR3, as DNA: TGCAGCGTTGAAGAGCTTGGGTCGGAGACCCAGTACTTC.

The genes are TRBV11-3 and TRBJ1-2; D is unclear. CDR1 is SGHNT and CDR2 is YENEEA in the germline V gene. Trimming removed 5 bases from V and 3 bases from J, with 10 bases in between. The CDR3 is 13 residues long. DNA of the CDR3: TGTGCCAGCAGCCAGACTGGGGACTATGGCTACACCTTC. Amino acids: CASSQTGDYGYTF. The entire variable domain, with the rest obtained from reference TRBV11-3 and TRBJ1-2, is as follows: EAGVVQSPRYKIIEKKQPVAFWCNPISGHNTLYWYLQNLGQGPELLIRYENEEAVDDSQLPKDRFSAERLKGVDSTLKIQPAELGDSAVYLCASSQTGDYGYTFGSGTRLTVV.